These T cell receptor beta chains were read from a single sample in a study of T cells in Graves' hyperthyroidism and ophthalmopathy. Via MiXCR, TCRdb re-called the multiplex PCR reads, giving one row per CDR3 protein. The sample records about 590,000 distinct CDR3 sequences, 15% to 17% being singletons. What was sequenced was blood. These receptors all come from a woman in her thirties with Graves' hyperthyroidism. Each CDR3 is given with its conserved first and last residue. D genes are given only for firm matches. Clone size is not always given. Where it is, it says once, few, many or a class for expanded clones.

V,size,J,D,DNA,CDR3
TRBV28,-,TRBJ2-1,-,TGTGCCAGCAGTTTAGCTTTAGCGGTGGATGAGCAGTTCTTC,CASSLALAVDEQFF
TRBV6-2/TRBV6-3,-,TRBJ2-1,TRBD2,TGTGCCAGCAGAAGGACTAGCGGGATGATTAGTCAGTTCTTC,CASRRTSGMISQFF
TRBV5-1,-,TRBJ2-1,TRBD2,TGCGCCAGCAGCTTGGATCTAGCGGGAGCCGTCTACAATGAGCAGTTCTTC,CASSLDLAGAVYNEQFF
TRBV7-2,-,TRBJ2-7,TRBD2,TGTGCCAGCAGCTTAGTCGGGCTAGCGGGAGTCGGCGAGCAGTACTTC,CASSLVGLAGVGEQYF
TRBV14,-,TRBJ1-1,-,TGTGCCAGCAGCCAAGTTAAGGGGGGCACGAACACTGAAGCTTTCTTT,CASSQVKGGTNTEAFF
TRBV7-9,-,TRBJ1-3,-,TGTGCCAGCAGCTTACAGGGTCAAGGTGGAAACACCATATATTTT,CASSLQGQGGNTIYF
TRBV27,many,TRBJ1-1,-,TGTGCCAGCAGTGGGAGACGAGGGGATCCAGAAGCTTTCTTT,CASSGRRGDPEAFF
TRBV19,few,TRBJ1-4,-,TGTGCCAGTATGAGGACAGTTAATGAAAAACTGTTTTTT,CASMRTVNEKLFF
TRBV4-1,many,TRBJ2-7,TRBD1,TGCGCCAGCAGCCAAGAAAGGGGGCATCCCTACGAGCAGTACTTC,CASSQERGHPYEQYF
TRBV12-3/TRBV12-4,many,TRBJ1-2,TRBD1,TGTGCCAGCAGGACAGGGGGAACTAACTATGGCTACACCTTC,CASRTGGTNYGYTF
TRBV10-2,few,TRBJ1-1,-,TGCGCCAGCAGCGACAGCTTAAACACTGAAGCTTTCTTT,CASSDSLNTEAFF
TRBV20-1,many,TRBJ2-7,-,TGCAGTGCGAGCGTACACTATGAAGAGCAGTACTTC,CSASVHYEEQYF
TRBV19,-,TRBJ2-5,-,TGTGCCAGTAGGGACGGGAGAGGGTCGGAGACCCAGTACTTC,CASRDGRGSETQYF
TRBV6-1,many,TRBJ2-1,TRBD1,TGTGCCAGCAAGGGGGCAGGGTGGTACAATGAGCAGTTCTTC,CASKGAGWYNEQFF
TRBV3-1,few,TRBJ2-7,TRBD2,TGTGCCAGCAGCCAAGGACTAGCGGTAAGCTCCTACGAGCAGTACTTC,CASSQGLAVSSYEQYF
TRBV7-6,-,TRBJ1-1,-,TGTGCCAGCAGCACTCATGGGACCTTTGAAGCTTTCTTT,CASSTHGTFEAFF
TRBV19,many,TRBJ2-1,-,TGTGCCAGTAGTATAGTTCGGGGAGACAATGAGCAGTTCTTC,CASSIVRGDNEQFF